These 29 T cell receptor beta chains were all obtained from the same sample, sequenced in a study of vaccination effects on CD4 cells after COVID-19. Sequencing was performed with immunoSEQ multiplex PCR; in TCRdb, only in-frame clones are kept and a portion is missing. The sample yields 40,000 to 60,000 clones, roughly four fifths seen once. These receptors' antigens are unknown. Culture lasted about 10 days before CD4+ T cell isolation. The sequences come from CD4+ T cells from PBMCs cultured without peptide, collected before COVID-19 vaccination. The receptors here all came from a human donor who had a prior SARS-CoV-2 infection.

The table lists this clone with a few counts. The V gene is TRBV14, the J gene TRBJ1-2; no clear D gene. The CDR3 sequence is 13 residues long. From germline, CDR1 is SGHDN and CDR2 FVKESK. The V gene lost 1 base and the J gene lost 3 bases, with 6 bases spanning the gap. CDR3 residues: CASSQALHYGYTF. CDR3 sequence (DNA): TGTGCCAGCAGCCAAGCGCTGCACTATGGCTACACCTTC.

The CDR3 is CASSPPKKNTGELFF. CDR3 nucleotides: TGTGCCAGCTCACCACCAAAGAAGAACACCGGGGAGCTGTTTTTT. The rearrangement joins TRBV18 to TRBJ2-2; D is unresolved. Trimming removed 0 bases from V and 1 base from J, with 6 bases in between. The CDR3 sequence is 15 residues long. Germline V gene data show CDR1 as KGHSH and CDR2 as LQKENI.

The chain uses TRBV7-8 and TRBJ2-5; D unresolved. Germline V gene data show CDR1 as SGHVS and CDR2 as FQNEAQ. The CDR3 totals 14 residues. The V and J ends lost 2 bases and 4 bases respectively, with 11 bases between them. CDR3 loop: CASSLSPTLETQYF. CDR3 sequence (DNA): TGTGCCAGCAGCTTATCGCCGACCCTAGAGACCCAGTACTTC.

The chain has TRBV27 and TRBJ2-3; 9 nucleotides line up with TRBD2. Trimming removed 5 bases from V and 2 bases from J; junction bases left unmatched: 5. CDR3 length equals 15 residues. Germline V lookup: CDR1 MNHEY, CDR2 SMNVEV (reference sequence). CDR3: CASSPIAGVTDTQYF. CDR3 DNA sequence: TGTGCCAGCAGTCCTATAGCGGGGGTCACAGATACGCAGTATTTT.

CDR3 loop: CASSLVPSSSYEQYF. For the CDR3, the DNA is TGCGCCAGCAGCTTGGTACCGTCGAGCTCCTACGAGCAGTACTTC. This chain uses TRBV5-1 with TRBJ2-7, with unresolved D. The V and J ends lost 0 bases and 0 bases respectively, with 10 bases between them. CDR1 and CDR2 from the germline V gene are SGHRS and YFSETQ. CDR3 length: 15 residues.

V gene TRBV12-5 combines with J gene TRBJ2-6; D is unclear. V was cut by 2 bases and J by 2 bases, with 7 bases left in between. The CDR3 runs 15 residues. Looked up from germline, CDR1 is LGHNT and CDR2 is FRNRAP. CDR3 DNA sequence: TGTGCTAGTGGTTTGTGGTCGACTGGGGCCAACGTCCTGACTTTC. This encodes CASGLWSTGANVLTF.

The chain couples TRBV7-6 to TRBJ2-3, with 9 bases aligning to TRBD2. CDR1 SGHVS and CDR2 FNYEAQ come from the germline V gene. This CDR3 is 17 amino acids long. J gave up 6 bases and V 3 bases, and 13 bases lay outside the gene matches. This CDR3 reads CASSLGAGGPLFDTQYF. DNA for the CDR3: TGTGCCAGCAGCTTGGGGGCGGGGGGGCCTTTGTTCGATACGCAGTATTTT.

The chain has TRBV7-2 and TRBJ2-7; 8 nucleotides align to TRBD2. Germline values: CDR1 SGHTA, CDR2 FQGNSA. V shed 5 bases, J shed 6 bases, and the junction held 9 bases outside the gene matches. There are 14 residues in the CDR3. In nucleotides, the CDR3 is TGTGCCAGCAGCCTGGGACTAGTAACGCTCGAGCAGTACTTC. Its translation: CASSLGLVTLEQYF.

V gene TRBV5-1 combines with J gene TRBJ2-1; TRBD2 aligns across 12 bases. This CDR3 region has 16 residues. CDR1 is SGHRS and CDR2 is YFSETQ in the germline V gene. V was clipped by 6 bases and J by 5 bases; unmatched bases: 9. DNA for the CDR3: TGCGCCAGCACGGGAGCTAGCGGGGGGGGAAACAATGAGCAGTTCTTC. This sequence encodes CASTGASGGGNNEQFF. The full variable domain, completed using reference TRBV5-1 and TRBJ2-1, is KAGVTQTPRYLIKTRGQQVTLSCSPISGHRSVSWYQQTPGQGLQFLFEYFSETQRNKGNFPGRFSGRQFSNSRSEMNVSTLELGDSALYLCASTGASGGGNNEQFFGPGTRLTVL.

The V gene is TRBV4-2, the J gene TRBJ1-5; D gene uncertain. Trimming took 1 base from V and 3 from J, leaving 16 bases between them. The germline V gene has CDR1 LGHNA and CDR2 YNFKEQ. This CDR3 has 17 residues. The CDR3 region is CASSQGQKVSYNQPQHF. CDR3 bases: TGTGCCAGCAGCCAAGGCCAGAAGGTTTCTTACAATCAGCCCCAGCATTTT.

This clone occurred a few times. J is TRBJ1-6 and V is TRBV25-1, with D unclear. Germline V gene lookup returns CDR1 MGHDK and CDR2 SYGVNS. This CDR3 contains 16 residues. V was clipped by 6 bases and J by 1 base, with 13 bases between them. In DNA, the CDR3 is TGTGCCAGCAGCGGGAGCCATGGGTCCTATAATTCACCCCTCCACTTT. Amino acids: CASSGSHGSYNSPLHF.

The CDR3 region has the DNA TGTGCCAGCAGCGTATGGGGGAGGAAGGGCCCTGGCACAGATACGCAGTATTTT. Translating gives CASSVWGRKGPGTDTQYF. This rearrangement joins TRBV3-1 (or the pseudogene TRBV3-2) to TRBJ2-3; D possibly corresponds to TRBD2 (6 bases). Deletions cut 5 bases from V and 1 base from J, with 22 bases between. This CDR3 is built from 18 residues. CDR1 is LGHDT, CDR2 YNNKEL, per germline (reference sequence).

The chain combines TRBV19 with TRBJ2-3; possible D gene TRBD2, 7 bases. Trimming took 2 bases from V and 0 from J, leaving 15 bases between them. CDR3 size: 17 residues. Germline CDR1 reads LNHDA; CDR2 reads SQIVND (reference sequence). CDR3 residues: CASSILWRGRSTDTQYF. The CDR3 nucleotides are TGTGCCAGTAGTATATTGTGGCGGGGGCGAAGCACAGATACGCAGTATTTT.

This clone was recorded only once. The chain has TRBV3-1 (or the pseudogene TRBV3-2) and TRBJ1-4; the D is unclear. Trimming took off 6 bases at V and 3 bases at J, with 8 bases between the two ends. The CDR3 extends over 13 amino acids. Germline-derived CDR1 and CDR2 are LGHDT and YNNKEL (reference sequence). The CDR3 coding sequence is TGTGCCAGCAGGCGGAGATCTAATGAAAAACTGTTTTTT. Translating gives CASRRRSNEKLFF.

The rearrangement uses TRBV19 and TRBJ1-4; D possibly corresponds to TRBD1 (6 bases). The CDR3 consists of 14 residues. Germline loops: CDR1 LNHDA, CDR2 SQIVND (reference sequence). The V end lost 6 bases, the J end lost 4 bases, and 12 bases lay between the germline ends. The DNA of the CDR3 is TGTGCCAGTAGGGGGGGACAAAATAATGAAAAACTGTTTTTT. It yields the protein CASRGGQNNEKLFF.

V and J are TRBV27 and TRBJ1-1, with no clear D. Trimming removed 5 bases at V and 3 bases at J, with 13 bases between. This CDR3 is built from 14 residues. In germline, CDR1 is MNHEY, CDR2 SMNVEV (reference sequence). In nucleotides, the CDR3 is TGTGCCAGCAGTCGTTCCGGCGGGGACACTGAAGCTTTCTTT. As protein: CASSRSGGDTEAFF.

The rearrangement links TRBV6-4 to TRBJ2-3; tentative D call: TRBD2 (6 bases). Germline-derived CDR1 and CDR2 are MRHNA and SNTAGT. The CDR3 runs to 16 residues. Trimming shortened V by 3 bases and J by 6 bases, and 19 bases separated the two germline ends. The DNA of the CDR3 is TGTGCCAGCAGTGATTCCACCTCGGGAGATTACGATACGCAGTATTTT. Translation gives CASSDSTSGDYDTQYF.

There are a few counts of this clone. The V call is TRBV30, the J call TRBJ2-1, with a tentative D call TRBD2 (5 bases). The length of the CDR3 is 14 residues. Germline V CDR1 and CDR2: GTSNPN, SVGIG (reference sequence). V was cut by 1 base and J by 4 bases, with 11 bases left in between. The DNA of the CDR3 is TGTGCCTGGAGTGCCCTGACTACTTACAATGAGCAGTTCTTC. Encoded protein: CAWSALTTYNEQFF.

J is TRBJ1-2 and V is TRBV18, with D uncertain. The length of the CDR3 is 15 residues. V was shortened by 2 bases and J by 1 base, with 11 bases between the two germline ends. From germline, CDR1 is KGHSH and CDR2 LQKENI. The CDR3 region is CASSPWSTFNYGYTF. DNA of the CDR3: TGTGCCAGCTCACCATGGTCCACCTTTAACTATGGCTACACCTTC.

This sequence joins TRBV12-3 or TRBV12-4 and TRBJ1-1, with D unclear. V was pared by 7 bases and J by 1 base, with 10 bases between. CDR3 length equals 13 residues. The chain's CDR3 is CASKSQWNTEAFF. Written as DNA, the CDR3 is TGTGCCAGCAAATCCCAATGGAACACTGAAGCTTTCTTT.

The chain is built from TRBV5-1 and TRBJ2-7, with D possibly TRBD1 on 5 matching bases. V lost 2 bases and J 3 bases, leaving 9 bases between the germline ends. The CDR3 covers 13 residues. Looked up from germline, CDR1 is SGHRS and CDR2 is YFSETQ. The CDR3 coding sequence is TGCGCCAGCAGCTTCGACAGCGTCTACGAGCAGTACTTC. Translated, it gives CASSFDSVYEQYF.

In this sample, this clone turned up a few times. V and J are TRBV5-4 and TRBJ1-2; D gene uncertain. The ends were cut back, 0 bases at V and 4 bases at J, with 7 bases in the middle. The germline V gene has CDR1 SGHNT and CDR2 YYREEE (reference sequence). This CDR3 comprises 13 residues. CDR3 in amino acids: CASSLEDPYGYTF. The CDR3 DNA sequence: TGTGCCAGCAGCTTGGAGGACCCCTATGGCTACACCTTC.

This rearrangement joins TRBV2 to TRBJ2-3; no firm D call. In germline, CDR1 is SNHLY, CDR2 FYNNEI. Trimming took 7 bases from V and 4 from J, leaving 18 bases between them. CDR3 length: 15 amino acids. CDR3 region: CASIDFTGIADTQYF. DNA of the CDR3: TGTGCCAGCATTGATTTTACGGGTATCGCAGATACGCAGTATTTT.

Concerning this clone: This is likely a read error, given that the CDR3 carries no conserved phenylalanine or tryptophan at its end. It is unclear where the CDR3 begins or ends on the DNA, so no DNA is shown, and the CDR3 is as TCRdb lists it. V usage is TRBV5-4 and J usage is TRBJ2-7; the D call of TRBD2 is as the table states it, not checked on the DNA. Germline CDR1 is SGHNT and CDR2 is YYREEE (reference sequence). The CDR3 extends over 12 residues, inclusive of both ends. This chain's CDR3 is CASSSGTSEPLL.

The rearrangement joins TRBV6-2 or TRBV6-3 to TRBJ1-2; weak D call: TRBD1 (5 bases). V was pared by 2 bases and J by 2 bases, with 15 bases between. CDR1 is MNHEY and CDR2 is SVGEGT in the germline V gene. There are 16 residues in the CDR3. CDR3 DNA sequence: TGTGCCAGCAGTTACCGCCGTTCGGGACGGAACTATGGCTACACCTTC. Translated: CASSYRRSGRNYGYTF.

The chain recombines TRBV4-1 with TRBJ1-2; D possibly corresponds to TRBD1 (6 bases). The CDR3 runs 15 residues. V was trimmed by 0 bases and J by 6 bases, leaving 14 bases between them. The germline V gene has CDR1 MGHRA and CDR2 YSYEKL. Here the CDR3 DNA reads TGCGCCAGCAGCCAAGACGTCAGGGGTGAACATGGCTACACCTTC. This codes for CASSQDVRGEHGYTF.

This clone was recorded once. The V and J genes are TRBV24-1 and TRBJ2-3; D uncertain. The V gene's germline CDR1 is KGHDR and CDR2 SFDVKD. This CDR3 has 14 amino acids. Trimming stripped 3 bases from V and 4 bases from J, with 10 bases between. The CDR3 nucleotides read TGTGCCACCAGTGATCCGATTTTGGCAGATACGCAGTATTTT. This encodes CATSDPILADTQYF.

The V call is TRBV7-8, the J call TRBJ1-3, with TRBD1 as a possible D gene (6 bases). Trimming took off 5 bases at V and 4 bases at J, with 15 bases between the two ends. Germline V gives CDR1 SGHVS, CDR2 FQNEAQ. The CDR3 contains 15 residues. The CDR3 sequence: CASSLGGGLGNTIYF. CDR3 DNA sequence: TGTGCCAGCAGCCTAGGGGGGGGCTTAGGAAACACCATATATTTT.

The J gene is TRBJ2-1, the V gene TRBV19; 9 nucleotides match TRBD1. CDR1 and CDR2 (germline): LNHDA, SQIVND (reference sequence). The J segment lost 6 bases and the V segment lost 5 bases, leaving 11 bases of the junction unmatched. The CDR3 runs 16 residues. The CDR3 here is CASSEMWGQGVNEQFF. As DNA, the CDR3 is TGTGCCAGTAGTGAAATGTGGGGACAGGGCGTCAATGAGCAGTTCTTC.